The 30 T cell receptor beta chains in this list originate from one sample, sequenced in a study of blood T cell repertoires in COVID-19. Profiling relied on immunoSEQ multiplex PCR, and the TCRdb table lists in-frame clones only, not all of them. The sample lists 250,000 to 350,000 clones, about four fifths occurring once. Sequencing was carried out using peripheral blood. These receptor sequences come from a human donor with COVID-19, enrolled during active disease. The donor label of this sample is uncertain.

There are a few counts of this clone. The V gene is TRBV27, the J gene TRBJ1-4; perhaps TRBD1 as D (5 bases). Germline values: CDR1 MNHEY, CDR2 SMNVEV (reference sequence). Trimming stripped 5 bases from V and 5 bases from J, with 15 bases between. The CDR3 runs to 15 residues. The CDR3 sequence: CASSTPSGGNEKLFF. Written as DNA, the CDR3 is TGTGCCAGCAGTACTCCGTCTGGGGGGAATGAAAAACTGTTTTTT.

The chain employs TRBV19 and TRBJ2-2; possibly TRBD1 for D (6 bases). Trimming stripped 4 bases from V and 0 bases from J, with 15 bases between. Per the germline V gene, CDR1 is LNHDA and CDR2 is SQIVND (reference sequence). The CDR3 is 17 amino acids. Here the CDR3 reads CASSKLTGHSNTGELFF. The CDR3 DNA reads TGTGCCAGTAGTAAACTAACGGGACACTCGAACACCGGGGAGCTGTTTTTT.

This clone was detected only once. This chain joins TRBV5-4 and TRBJ2-3; 8 positions agree with TRBD2. The CDR3 is 16 amino acids. Germline CDR1 SGHNT, CDR2 YYREEE (reference sequence). V lost 0 bases and J lost 0; bases outside the gene matches: 3. The CDR3 here is CASSLASGPSTDTQYF. The CDR3 DNA is TGTGCCAGCAGCTTGGCTAGCGGGCCCAGCACAGATACGCAGTATTTT.

The chain couples TRBV19 to TRBJ1-1; tentatively, D is TRBD1 (5 bases). CDR1 is LNHDA and CDR2 is SQIVND in the germline V gene (reference sequence). There are 14 residues in the CDR3. The V gene lost 5 bases and the J gene lost 3 bases, with 13 bases spanning the gap. For the CDR3, the DNA is TGTGCCAGTAGTGCGTTTGGGGGGTACACTGAAGCTTTCTTT. Translating it yields CASSAFGGYTEAFF.

This clone occurred once. The chain links TRBV7-6 to TRBJ2-7, with 9 bases lining up with TRBD1. The CDR3 extends over 15 amino acids. V shed 5 bases, J shed 7 bases, and the junction held 12 bases outside the gene matches. CDR1 and CDR2 (germline): SGHVS, FNYEAQ. CDR3 in amino acids: CASSLSGQGRGEQYF. CDR3 bases: TGTGCCAGCAGCCTAAGTGGACAGGGGAGGGGGGAGCAGTACTTC.

There are a few counts of this clone. This chain uses TRBV5-1 with TRBJ2-5, with 13 bases that match TRBD2. Germline trimming cut 4 bases from V and 2 bases from J; bases unmatched to any gene: 2. Looked up from germline, CDR1 is SGHRS and CDR2 is YFSETQ. This CDR3 region has 15 residues. The CDR3 DNA reads TGCGCCAGCAGCCCGGGACTAGCGGGACAAGAGACCCAGTACTTC. Protein: CASSPGLAGQETQYF.

J is TRBJ2-1 and V is TRBV11-2, with D unresolved. Germline CDR1 and CDR2: SGHAT and FQNNGV. V shed 3 bases and J shed 6 bases, with 9 bases lying between them. This CDR3 has 13 amino acids. The CDR3 nucleotides are TGTGCCAGCAGCTTGGGCCCGCCCAATGAGCAGTTCTTC. Encoded protein: CASSLGPPNEQFF.

This chain uses TRBV7-6 with TRBJ2-5, with a weak D call TRBD2 (8 bases). This CDR3 is built from 18 residues. Germline V gene data show CDR1 as SGHVS and CDR2 as FNYEAQ. Between the trimmed V and J ends, which lost 5 bases and 5 bases, there was a span of 27 bases. CDR3 region: CASSPSRSGLGGGETQYF. Here the CDR3 DNA reads TGTGCCAGCAGCCCCAGCAGATCGGGACTAGGGGGCGGCGAGACCCAGTACTTC.

The chain recombines TRBV9 with TRBJ2-7; a possible D gene is TRBD2 (5 bases). Trimming pared 0 bases from V and 6 bases from J, leaving 13 bases between. This CDR3 comprises 14 residues. Germline V gene data show CDR1 as SGDLS and CDR2 as YYNGEE. Here the CDR3 DNA reads TGTGCCAGCAGCGTAGCTGCGACGGGATCCGAGCAGTACTTC. Translated: CASSVAATGSEQYF. Filled out from reference TRBV9 and TRBJ2-7, the complete variable domain reads DSGVTQTPKHLITATGQRVTLRCSPRSGDLSVYWYQQSLDQGLQFLIQYYNGEERAKGNILERFSAQQFPDLHSELNLSSLELGDSALYFCASSVAATGSEQYFGPGTRLTVT.

About this clone itself: This sample includes further DNA sequences coding for the same CDR3. The rearrangement links TRBV28 to TRBJ2-5, with TRBD2 identical over 8 bases. V dropped 5 bases and J dropped 4; count of bases not matched to a gene: 0. The germline CDR1 and CDR2 sequences are MDHEN and SYDVKM. This CDR3 is built from 12 residues. CDR3 amino acids: CASSSGRETQYF. CDR3 coding DNA: TGTGCCAGCAGTAGCGGGAGAGAGACCCAGTACTTC.

The V and J genes are TRBV2 and TRBJ2-7; the match to TRBD2 covers 7 bases. Trimming at V came to 4 bases and at J to 1 base, leaving 4 bases not matched to a gene. The germline V gene encodes CDR1 SNHLY and CDR2 FYNNEI. This CDR3 is 14 amino acids long. Here the CDR3 DNA reads TGTGCCAGCAGTGCTCCTAGCGGTTCCTACGAGCAGTACTTC. Amino acid sequence: CASSAPSGSYEQYF.

This clone was detected once. This chain joins TRBV28 and TRBJ2-7; tentative D call: TRBD1 (5 bases). V lost 6 bases, J lost 0 bases, and 15 bases lay in between. The CDR3 is 15 amino acids. CDR1 and CDR2 from the germline V gene are MDHEN and SYDVKM. The CDR3 is CASRKDSHRSYEQYF. In DNA, the CDR3 is TGTGCCAGCAGAAAAGACAGCCACCGCTCCTACGAGCAGTACTTC. The complete variable domain, with remaining parts taken from reference TRBV28 and TRBJ2-7, reads DVKVTQSSRYLVKRTGEKVFLECVQDMDHENMFWYRQDPGLGLRLIYFSYDVKMKEKGDIPEGYSVSREKKERFSLILESASTNQTSMYLCASRKDSHRSYEQYFGPGTRLTVT.

The chain has TRBV7-9 and TRBJ1-1; 7 bases match TRBD1. V was clipped by 5 bases and J by 1 base; unmatched bases: 7. Germline CDR1 reads SEHNR; CDR2 reads FQNEAQ (reference sequence). The CDR3 runs 15 residues. The CDR3 nucleotides read TGTGCCAGCAGCCCCCGACAGGGAACGAACACTGAAGCTTTCTTT. This codes for CASSPRQGTNTEAFF.

V usage is TRBV6-5 and J usage is TRBJ2-1; D perhaps matches TRBD2 (6 bases). Germline values: CDR1 MNHEY, CDR2 SVGAGI. The V end lost 0 bases, the J end lost 15 bases, and 15 bases lay between the germline ends. This CDR3 comprises 13 residues. The CDR3 protein is CASSYSTRLAPFF. CDR3 nucleotides: TGTGCCAGCAGTTACTCTACGCGTCTAGCGCCGTTCTTC.

The chain joins TRBV9 to TRBJ2-1; 10 bases match TRBD2. The CDR3 contains 18 residues. Unmatched junction bases numbered 9, after V lost 0 bases and J lost 3 bases. In germline, CDR1 is SGDLS, CDR2 YYNGEE. DNA for the CDR3: TGTGCCAGCAGCGTAGGACTAGCGGGCTCCTACTTCTACAATGAGCAGTTCTTC. Its protein product is CASSVGLAGSYFYNEQFF.

V gene TRBV5-8 combines with J gene TRBJ1-5; no clear D gene. CDR1 SGHTS and CDR2 YDEGEE come from the germline V gene. Trimming pared 1 base from V and 2 bases from J, leaving 10 bases between. The CDR3 loop spans 15 amino acids. DNA for the CDR3: TGTGCCAGCAGCTTGCTTGGCACCGGCAATCAGCCCCAGCATTTT. Translated: CASSLLGTGNQPQHF.

The gene calls are TRBV18 and TRBJ2-5; D is possibly TRBD2 (5 bases). Between the trimmed V and J ends, which lost 3 bases and 1 base, there was a span of 15 bases. Germline V gives CDR1 KGHSH, CDR2 LQKENI. This CDR3 contains 16 residues. CDR3 loop: CASSPSGGGIQETQYF. CDR3 in DNA: TGTGCCAGCTCACCCTCTGGAGGCGGAATCCAAGAGACCCAGTACTTC.

The J gene is TRBJ1-3, the V gene TRBV4-3, with a tentative D call TRBD1 (6 bases). This CDR3 contains 15 residues. Trimming removed 3 bases from V and 7 bases from J, with 16 bases in between. CDR1 and CDR2 from the germline V gene are LGHNA and YSLEER. The CDR3 loop is CASSQEAGARNTIYF. The CDR3, as DNA: TGCGCCAGCAGCCAGGAGGCGGGGGCGCGGAACACCATATATTTT.

The chain recombines TRBV18 with TRBJ1-5, with D maybe TRBD1 (5 bases). This CDR3 is 16 amino acids long. Deletions cut 2 bases from V and 6 bases from J, with 17 bases between. The germline V gene has CDR1 KGHSH and CDR2 LQKENI. CDR3 DNA sequence: TGTGCCAGCTCACCAAGTCACTCGGGGGTGGGTCAGCCCCAGCATTTT. Residues: CASSPSHSGVGQPQHF.

This chain connects TRBV20-1 to TRBJ1-1; D not resolved. From germline, CDR1 is DFQATT and CDR2 SNEGSKA (reference sequence). This CDR3 contains 11 residues. The V end lost 0 bases, the J end lost 11 bases, and 10 bases lay between the germline ends. CDR3: CSARDGRVAFF. The DNA for the CDR3 is TGCAGTGCTAGAGATGGGAGGGTTGCTTTCTTT.

V usage is TRBV5-1 and J usage is TRBJ2-7; TRBD2 matches at 11 bases. V dropped 4 bases and J dropped 3; count of bases not matched to a gene: 3. The CDR3 loop spans 14 amino acids. The germline V gene has CDR1 SGHRS and CDR2 YFSETQ. This chain's CDR3 is CASSGGTSGYEQYF. For the CDR3, the DNA is TGCGCCAGCAGCGGCGGGACTAGCGGCTACGAGCAGTACTTC.

V and J are TRBV6-5 and TRBJ1-2; 9 nucleotides agree with TRBD1. J gave up 6 bases and V 2 bases, and 10 bases lay outside the gene matches. CDR1 and CDR2 from the germline V gene are MNHEY and SVGAGI. The CDR3 has 16 amino acids. The CDR3 coding sequence is TGTGCCAGCAGTTACCTACCGGGACAGGGAATGAATGGCTACACCTTC. Translated: CASSYLPGQGMNGYTF.

This clone was seen just once. The DNA is left out, because the CDR3 cannot be placed on it with certainty; the CDR3 is given as TCRdb lists it. This chain connects TRBV28 to TRBJ2-7; the table's D call of TRBD1 was not tested on the DNA. The CDR3 is 12 residues long, counting both termini. Germline V CDR1 and CDR2: MDHEN, SYDVKM. The CDR3 sequence is CASRPAFGTGSF.

V usage is TRBV28 and J usage is TRBJ2-7; possible D gene TRBD1, 6 bases. There are 13 residues in the CDR3. V lost 7 bases and J 6 bases, leaving 16 bases between the germline ends. Germline CDR1 is MDHEN and CDR2 is SYDVKM. Here the CDR3 DNA reads TGTGCCAGCACCTCCACAGGGTTCGGCGAGCAGTACTTC. Protein sequence: CASTSTGFGEQYF.

This chain links TRBV7-8 with TRBJ2-7; tentatively, D is TRBD2 (5 bases). V lost 5 bases, J lost 0 bases, and 20 bases lay in between. The CDR3 totals 17 residues. Per the germline V gene, CDR1 is SGHVS and CDR2 is FQNEAQ. The DNA for the CDR3 is TGTGCCAGCAGCCCAGCAGGAGCAGGAGGAAGCTCCTACGAGCAGTACTTC. Translating gives CASSPAGAGGSSYEQYF.

CDR3 in amino acids: CASSPGTGLFNEQFF. For the CDR3, the DNA is TGCGCCAGCAGCCCCGGGACAGGGCTTTTTAATGAGCAGTTCTTC. V is TRBV4-3 and J is TRBJ2-1; 9 nucleotides agree with TRBD1. After removal of 4 bases from V and 7 bases from J, the junction contained 8 bases not matched to a gene. The germline V gene encodes CDR1 LGHNA and CDR2 YSLEER. The CDR3 length is 15 residues.

The rearrangement joins TRBV19 to TRBJ2-3; 11 bases map to TRBD2. Trimming removed 3 bases from V and 1 base from J; junction bases left unmatched: 0. CDR3 size: 15 residues. The germline gives CDR1 LNHDA, CDR2 SQIVND (reference sequence). The CDR3 here is CASSMGLAGTDTQYF. CDR3 DNA sequence: TGTGCCAGTAGTATGGGACTAGCGGGCACAGATACGCAGTATTTT.

The chain couples TRBV6-5 to TRBJ1-6; 9 nucleotides align to TRBD1. Per the germline V gene, CDR1 is MNHEY and CDR2 is SVGAGI. The CDR3 is 15 residues long. V was pared by 4 bases and J by 7 bases, with 5 bases of the junction left unmatched. The CDR3 is CASSSTGTGNSPLHF. In nucleotides, the CDR3 is TGTGCCAGCAGTTCCACCGGGACAGGGAATTCACCCCTCCACTTT.

The rearrangement uses TRBV18 and TRBJ2-5; TRBD1 matches at 7 bases. Trimming took 1 base from V and 1 from J; bases not matched to a gene: 0. This CDR3 is built from 14 residues. Germline V gene data show CDR1 as KGHSH and CDR2 as LQKENI. In nucleotides, the CDR3 is TGTGCCAGCTCACCACAGGGGGCCCAAGAGACCCAGTACTTC. Amino acid sequence: CASSPQGAQETQYF.

The chain has TRBV5-8 and TRBJ2-5, with TRBD1 identical over 9 bases. There are 15 residues in the CDR3. CDR1 SGHTS and CDR2 YDEGEE come from the germline V gene. V was pared by 4 bases and J by 5 bases, with 9 bases of the junction left unmatched. CDR3 sequence: CASSRHRGRGETQYF. The DNA of the CDR3 is TGTGCCAGCAGCCGACACAGGGGGCGCGGGGAGACCCAGTACTTC. The complete variable domain, with remaining parts taken from reference TRBV5-8 and TRBJ2-5, reads EAGVTQSPTHLIKTRGQQATLRCSPISGHTSVYWYQQALGLGLQFLLWYDEGEERNRGNFPPRFSGRQFPNYSSELNVNALELEDSALYLCASSRHRGRGETQYFGPGTRLLVL.